Shown below are 2 T cell receptor beta chains from a single sample sequenced in a study of T cells after yellow fever vaccination. In TCRdb, the 5' RACE reads were re-called with MiXCR into one record per CDR3 protein. Counted here are 550,000 or so distinct CDR3 sequences, 15% to 20% occurring once; the ten biggest clones make up roughly an eighth. The sample was PBMCs, taken 15 days after the yellow fever booster vaccination. These receptors were obtained from a young man who received the YFV17D yellow fever vaccine.

This clonotype was observed a few times. V usage is TRBV20-1 and J usage is TRBJ2-1; D gene uncertain. Trimming left V 0 bases short and J 6 bases short, with 15 bases between. This CDR3 is built from 15 residues. Germline V lookup: CDR1 DFQATT, CDR2 SNEGSKA (reference sequence). Here the CDR3 reads CSARDLSQLANEQFF. DNA of the CDR3: TGCAGTGCTAGAGATCTTTCGCAGTTGGCCAATGAGCAGTTCTTC.

This chain joins TRBV14 and TRBJ2-2; 11 bases map to TRBD2. Germline V gene lookup returns CDR1 SGHDN and CDR2 FVKESK. V lost 0 bases, J lost 5 bases, and 5 bases stayed unmatched. The CDR3 is 17 amino acids. The CDR3 spells CASSQELAGGLTGELFF. The CDR3 DNA reads as TGTGCCAGCAGCCAAGAGCTAGCGGGAGGTTTAACCGGGGAGCTGTTTTTT. Full variable domain (missing parts from reference TRBV14 and TRBJ2-2): EAGVTQFPSHSVIEKGQTVTLRCDPISGHDNLYWYRRVMGKEIKFLLHFVKESKQDESGMPNNRFLAERTGGTYSTLKVQPAELEDSGVYFCASSQELAGGLTGELFFGEGSRLTVL.